This T cell receptor beta chain was captured in a study of cytomegalovirus exposure and HLA in healthy donors (dated 2017 in TCRdb). About the investigation overall: An earlier analysis of fewer than 750 of the donors reported approximately 300 Gb of sequence data and around 110 million unique TCR beta sequences obtained from roughly 170 million T cells. A handful of DR-DQ haplotypes were handled as single units for association and clustering because linkage in the cohort was strong. HLA typing included class I and class II loci at four-digit resolution. In a later genetic analysis, genome-wide SNP genotypes for about three fifths of the roughly 670 donors were used, and that subset was treated as a discovery cohort. A later analysis re-analyzed previously published TCR beta repertoires from roughly 630 donors and added high-resolution HLA genotyping to study TCR occurrence patterns. Donor age, sex, ethnicity and CMV serostatus were collected together with the repertoire data. The number of typed donors differed by locus: about 620-630 for A, B, C, DRB1 and DQB1; 500 to 550 for DQA1; about 600 for DPA1; and around 470 for DPB1. The study profiled the T cell repertoires of under 850 subjects by immunosequencing and related them to cytomegalovirus serostatus. Rather than using new phenotypic data, the later analysis identified candidate immune exposures from TCR beta sequences and from how often those sequences occurred across donors. In an earlier analysis of about 590 of the donors, high-throughput TCR beta sequencing was used to judge whether each TCR beta V gene segment behaved as functional or pseudogenic. Among the roughly 430 genotyped donors, around 81% belonged to the genetic ancestry cluster associated with self-reported Caucasian donors. In addition to the first cohort of about 650 subjects, a separate validation cohort of approximately 130 different subjects was used. The study aimed to test whether signatures of past pathogen exposure could be identified by cataloging public T cell receptors. High-throughput TCR immunosequencing, statistical association of individual TCRs with disease status, and machine learning were combined to predict cytomegalovirus infection status. All discovery cohort repertoires had been generated on a single sequencing platform. Across approximately 400 genotyped donors of the cohort, an average of roughly 250,000 unique TCR beta nucleotide sequences per donor were sequenced, and 15% to 20% of those sequences were non-productive. An early release that covered roughly 600 HLA-typed donors contained about 300 gigabases of sequencing data and around 80 million unique TCR sequences.

The germline V gene (reference sequence) provides CDR1 GTSNPN and CDR2 SVGIG. The CDR3 starts with the cysteine, ends with the phenylalanine, and has 13 residues. The retained sequence is limited to the CDR3, 39 bases, with the frame set at the first base. About this clone itself: Its target antigen remains unknown. No base quality information exists; no much larger clone differs at one position.

The library relied on the immunoSEQ multiplex PCR assay. A mixture of 60 forward primers for TCR Vbeta segments and 13 reverse primers for TCR Jbeta segments was used in the multiplex PCR. A multiplex PCR assay on genomic DNA amplified the CDR3 region of rearranged TCR beta genes. Amplified TCR beta libraries were sequenced as 87-base-pair reads on the Illumina HiSeq System. The published analysis was carried out like this. A later analysis counted approximately 74 million unique TCR beta chains across the 550 to 700 repertoires, and 10 million to 12 million of these chains were shared by at least two donors. Raw reads were error-corrected and collapsed into unique sequences by a nearest-neighbor algorithm in which closely related sequences were merged to remove PCR and sequencing errors. V, D and J gene segments were assigned by aligning CDR3 sequences to IMGT reference sequences. For a sequence to be retained, a match of at least six nucleotides was required to both a V gene segment and a J gene segment. Rearrangements were classified as productive when the CDR3 lacked stop codons and remained in frame with V and J, and all other rearrangements were classified as non-productive. Following IMGT convention, CDR3 was defined as the stretch from the second conserved V-encoded cysteine to the conserved J-encoded phenylalanine. The earlier analysis of fewer than 700 of the donors excluded sequences that lacked an unambiguous match to a single V gene segment. In an earlier analysis of several hundred of the donors, V segments were called functional above 56.7% productive rearrangements and were called segregating when the between-donor standard deviation exceeded 5%. To diagnose cytomegalovirus status from the catalog of TCR beta chain sequences, a statistical classification framework was built. In a later analysis, V and J genes were assigned by comparing TCR nucleotide sequences against IMGT/GENE-DB human TR gene sequences. The TCRdist pipeline was used in a later analysis to assign CDR3 sequences and most-parsimonious VDJ recombination scenarios. In a later analysis, each TCR beta chain was defined by its CDR3 amino acid sequence together with its V-gene family, and reads lacking a unique V-gene family were excluded. A later analysis removed several hundred highly shared, low-generation-probability nucleotide sequences to deal with suspected cross-contamination and a sequencing artifact. A later analysis calculated a clonal expansion index for each public chain from normalized within-repertoire ranks of inferred template counts. In a later analysis, generation probabilities were computed with a VDJ recombination model fitted to out-of-frame rearrangements, and the resulting probabilities were checked against IGoR. A later analysis scored TCR-TCR, TCR-HLA and TCR-CMV co-occurrence with hypergeometric tests, applying a repertoire-size bias correction to TCR pairs. False discovery rates were estimated in a later analysis by permuting HLA or CMV assignments 20 times. In a later analysis, co-occurring TCRs were grouped using DBSCAN, and TCRdist sequence similarity was added for clustering within HLA-allele-positive subsets. Repertoires with fewer than 30,000 or more than 120,000 public chains, plus five repertoires with anomalous nucleotide sharing, were excluded from co-occurrence clustering. Here the immuneACCESS table is served through TCRdb, limited to in-frame sequences with V and J called. Missing clones are a known gap in these copies; in checked studies unresolved V genes cover under half, and the rest lacks a known reason. V and J calls and clone size are those listed in that table; D and trimming were worked out from the DNA. This sample comprises tens of thousands of clones, around three quarters of them detected only once. The ten largest clones add up to around 6% of the sample.

The cohort comprised around 690 healthy bone marrow donors. All cohort members were sampled while nominally healthy, although unrecorded immune exposures were likely present. The donor was CMV seronegative and belonged to the group of 350 to 400 seronegative cohort members. A peripheral blood sample was provided by each donor, and peripheral blood mononuclear cells were used for TCR beta sequencing. Genomic DNA extraction from the blood cell samples was performed with the Qiagen DNeasy Blood Extraction Kit. The research as a whole found: For the cohort, immune exposure information was limited to CMV serostatus. A later analysis found that most CMV-associated TCR beta chains appeared HLA-restricted, with HLA associations seemingly driven largely by CMV exposure. In a later analysis, TCR association rates were found to vary across HLA loci, with the most associated TCRs seen for DRB1 alleles and the fewest for HLA-C alleles. The 87-base-pair reads could not distinguish some IMGT-functional V segments, including TRBV6-2 and TRBV6-3, so those segments were excluded. Only TCR beta chains were sequenced in this cohort, and the absence of alpha or paired-chain data limited detectable features. In a later analysis, several top co-occurrence clusters were reported to appear linked to parvovirus B19, influenza, CMV and Epstein-Barr virus. The study gave a list of some 150 TCR beta chains associated with cytomegalovirus. In an earlier analysis of a few hundred of the donors, most TCR beta V segments were observed in productive rearrangements about 87% or about 30% of the time, broadly matching IMGT annotations. A further reported finding was that TCR beta sequences accurately predicted the HLA-A and HLA-B alleles for most subjects in the first cohort. When HLA alleles, especially DR and DQ, strongly co-occurred, attributing TCR associations to individual alleles was difficult. In both the original and validation cohorts, the classifier was reported to diagnose cytomegalovirus status with high specificity and sensitivity. Specific HLA alleles were associated with 16,951 TCR beta sequences at a false discovery rate of 0.05 in a later analysis. Presence/absence analyses assumed roughly uniform sequencing depth across donors, an assumption that may not hold. In a later analysis, HLA-associated TCR beta chains were found to be more clonally expanded and to have lower generation probabilities than equally common non-associated chains. Correlated functional status among segregating V segments might be attributable to linkage disequilibrium, but an unknown experimental factor could not be ruled out. An association between a missense DCLRE1C variant and V-gene and J-gene trimming of TCR beta chains was found in a later genetic analysis and replicated in an independent cohort. Three of the identified cytomegalovirus-associated TCR beta chains were confirmed in vitro to be specific for cytomegalovirus antigens. A cluster of highly shared sequence variants was judged likely to represent a technical artifact of the sequencing pipeline. Compared with the approximately 720-donor mean, donors in an Asian-associated ancestry cluster had fewer N-insertions in productive TCRs, according to a later genetic analysis. Most TCR sequences were observed very rarely across donors, whereas some public TCRs were present in many individuals. Approximately 18 rarely observed V segments, including chromosome 9 orphons, were excluded from the earlier analysis of just under 600 of the donors because counts were too low. HLA typing was unavailable for some donors at each locus, so association tests used only the typed subset. The authors suggested that the approach could potentially be extended to other disease states and immunological phenotypes.

The sequence came from a man aged 45 to 65 in good health and CMV-seronegative. The source material was PBMCs. This receptor chain uses TRBV30 and TRBJ2-1, and 7 bases in between align with TRBD1. The CDR3 region: CASGQANYNEQFF. The bases are TGTGCATCCGGACAGGCGAACTACAATGAGCAGTTCTTC.